This TCR beta chain comes out of a study of cytomegalovirus exposure and HLA in healthy donors. Measured with immunoSEQ multiplex PCR; TCRdb has only the in-frame clones, and not every one. The table lists about 120,000 clones, more than 70% of them singletons, with around 2% in the top ten. CDR3 length: 11 residues. Germline V CDR1 and CDR2: SNHLY, FYNNEI. With V trimmed by 7 bases and J by 13 bases, 7 bases remained unmatched. The TCR sequence derives from a woman aged 18-29 years in good health and CMV-seronegative. This chain links TRBV2 with TRBJ2-1; TRBD2 matches at 7 bases. The sequenced sample consisted of PBMCs. CDR3 loop: CASTSAGVQFF. Written as DNA, the CDR3 is TGTGCCAGCACGTCGGCGGGAGTACAGTTCTTC.